The rows below give T cell receptor beta chains drawn from one sample of a study of T cell responses to AZD1222 COVID-19 vaccine. TCRdb's copy holds only in-frame clones and misses some; the assay was immunoSEQ multiplex PCR. The table has 140,000 to 150,000 clones, around 91% seen once. The sample consisted of peripheral blood, taken on day 0 of AZD1222 vaccination. The receptors here all came from an adult in good health. Both conserved end residues are part of each CDR3. Each record gives: clone size, J gene, V gene, D gene, CDR3 protein, CDR3 DNA. The D gene is left open where the match is weak. Size is omitted from some rows. Given values are once, few, many or a class for expanded clones.

abundance: NA
j_gene: TRBJ2-7
v_gene: TRBV5-1
d_gene: NA
CDR3aa: CARSWGGDGGYEQYF
CDR3nt: TGCGCCCGCAGCTGGGGGGGCGATGGGGGCTACGAGCAGTACTTC

abundance: NA
j_gene: TRBJ2-2
v_gene: TRBV19
d_gene: NA
CDR3aa: CATLDRPHTGELFF
CDR3nt: TGTGCCACACTTGACAGGCCACACACCGGGGAGCTGTTTTTT

abundance: NA
j_gene: TRBJ2-1
v_gene: TRBV27
d_gene: TRBD2
CDR3aa: CASSRTSGYNEQFF
CDR3nt: TGTGCCAGCAGTCGGACTAGCGGCTACAATGAGCAGTTCTTC

abundance: once
j_gene: TRBJ2-5
v_gene: TRBV5-6
d_gene: TRBD1
CDR3aa: CASSSDRSWSWETQYF
CDR3nt: TGTGCCAGCAGCTCGGACAGGAGTTGGTCCTGGGAGACCCAGTACTTC

abundance: NA
j_gene: TRBJ1-5
v_gene: TRBV9
d_gene: TRBD1
CDR3aa: CASSADRGRQPQHF
CDR3nt: TGTGCCAGCAGCGCCGACAGGGGCAGACAGCCCCAGCATTTT

abundance: once
j_gene: TRBJ1-1
v_gene: TRBV7-9
d_gene: NA
CDR3aa: CASSLGPTNTEAFF
CDR3nt: TGTGCCAGCAGCCTCGGACCGACGAACACTGAAGCTTTCTTT

abundance: NA
j_gene: TRBJ2-5
v_gene: TRBV10-3
d_gene: TRBD2
CDR3aa: CAISDGKLAGNRETQYF
CDR3nt: TGTGCCATCAGTGACGGAAAACTAGCGGGGAACAGGGAGACCCAGTACTTC

abundance: NA
j_gene: TRBJ2-1
v_gene: TRBV28
d_gene: NA
CDR3aa: CASKRLVEYNEQFF
CDR3nt: TGTGCCAGCAAGCGGCTAGTGGAATACAATGAGCAGTTCTTC

abundance: NA
j_gene: TRBJ1-2
v_gene: TRBV10-3
d_gene: NA
CDR3aa: CAISEMQPESGPHTF
CDR3nt: TGTGCCATCAGTGAGATGCAACCCGAGTCAGGACCTCACACCTTC

abundance: once
j_gene: TRBJ2-1
v_gene: TRBV10-3
d_gene: TRBD2
CDR3aa: CAIGRLAGGREQFF
CDR3nt: TGTGCCATTGGACGACTAGCGGGAGGGCGTGAGCAGTTCTTC

abundance: NA
j_gene: TRBJ1-2
v_gene: TRBV6-4
d_gene: TRBD1
CDR3aa: CASSPSGGYSGYTF
CDR3nt: TGTGCCAGCAGTCCGTCAGGGGGCTATAGCGGCTACACCTTC

abundance: NA
j_gene: TRBJ2-1
v_gene: TRBV20-1
d_gene: NA
CDR3aa: CSATHEQFF
CDR3nt: TGCAGTGCTACCCATGAGCAGTTCTTC

abundance: NA
j_gene: TRBJ1-1
v_gene: TRBV7-8
d_gene: NA
CDR3aa: CASSLFRGTEAFF
CDR3nt: TGTGCCAGCAGCTTATTTCGGGGGACTGAAGCTTTCTTT

abundance: NA
j_gene: TRBJ2-5
v_gene: TRBV7-2
d_gene: NA
CDR3aa: CASSPGRGRPETQYF
CDR3nt: TGTGCCAGCAGCCCAGGCAGGGGTCGGCCAGAGACCCAGTACTTC

abundance: once
j_gene: TRBJ2-7
v_gene: TRBV7-8
d_gene: TRBD1
CDR3aa: CASSPRQGSPYEQYF
CDR3nt: TGTGCCAGCAGCCCCCGACAGGGATCCCCCTACGAGCAGTACTTC

abundance: NA
j_gene: TRBJ1-4
v_gene: TRBV6-6
d_gene: NA
CDR3aa: CASSYRTREKLFF
CDR3nt: TGTGCCAGCAGTTATAGGACTAGGGAAAAACTGTTTTTT

abundance: NA
j_gene: TRBJ1-1
v_gene: TRBV2
d_gene: NA
CDR3aa: CASSGAVGTEAFF
CDR3nt: TGTGCCAGCAGTGGGGCAGTTGGCACTGAAGCTTTCTTT

abundance: NA
j_gene: TRBJ2-3
v_gene: TRBV6-1
d_gene: TRBD1
CDR3aa: CASSERTGGGTDTQYF
CDR3nt: TGTGCCAGCAGTGAAAGGACAGGGGGAGGGACAGATACGCAGTATTTT

abundance: NA
j_gene: TRBJ1-4
v_gene: TRBV12-3/TRBV12-4
d_gene: TRBD1
CDR3aa: CASMGDRREKLFF
CDR3nt: TGTGCCAGCATGGGGGACAGGAGGGAAAAACTGTTTTTT

abundance: NA
j_gene: TRBJ1-1
v_gene: TRBV4-2
d_gene: TRBD1
CDR3aa: CASSPRPGTGLYTEAFF
CDR3nt: TGTGCCAGCAGCCCCCGGCCCGGGACAGGTCTTTACACTGAAGCTTTCTTT

abundance: few
j_gene: TRBJ2-5
v_gene: TRBV12-3/TRBV12-4
d_gene: NA
CDR3aa: CASSPGLQETQYF
CDR3nt: TGTGCCAGCAGTCCGGGACTTCAAGAGACCCAGTACTTC

abundance: NA
j_gene: TRBJ1-1
v_gene: TRBV3-1/TRBV3-2
d_gene: NA
CDR3aa: CASSQGSWGTNTEAFF
CDR3nt: TGTGCCAGCAGCCAAGGGTCGTGGGGTACGAACACTGAAGCTTTCTTT

abundance: NA
j_gene: TRBJ1-2
v_gene: TRBV7-8
d_gene: NA
CDR3aa: CASSLLRGLGYGYTF
CDR3nt: TGTGCCAGCAGCTTATTACGGGGGCTCGGCTATGGCTACACCTTC

abundance: NA
j_gene: TRBJ2-1
v_gene: TRBV12-3/TRBV12-4
d_gene: NA
CDR3aa: CASSFSGSDEQFF
CDR3nt: TGTGCCAGCAGTTTTTCGGGAAGCGATGAGCAGTTCTTC

abundance: NA
j_gene: TRBJ1-2
v_gene: TRBV4-3
d_gene: NA
CDR3aa: CASSQAPRGFHVSGYTF
CDR3nt: TGCGCCAGCAGCCAAGCACCAAGAGGCTTCCATGTGAGTGGCTACACCTTC

abundance: NA
j_gene: TRBJ1-5
v_gene: TRBV28
d_gene: NA
CDR3aa: CATGQSNQPQHF
CDR3nt: TGTGCCACCGGACAGAGCAATCAGCCCCAGCATTTT

abundance: NA
j_gene: TRBJ2-7
v_gene: TRBV3-1/TRBV3-2
d_gene: NA
CDR3aa: CASSQENLVERYEQYF
CDR3nt: TGTGCCAGCAGCCAAGAGAACTTGGTGGAGAGGTACGAGCAGTACTTC

abundance: NA
j_gene: TRBJ2-3
v_gene: TRBV15
d_gene: NA
CDR3aa: CATARWHTDTQYF
CDR3nt: TGTGCCACCGCGCGTTGGCATACAGATACGCAGTATTTT

abundance: NA
j_gene: TRBJ1-5
v_gene: TRBV4-3
d_gene: NA
CDR3aa: CASSQEIGGFQPQHF
CDR3nt: TGCGCCAGCAGCCAAGAGATTGGGGGTTTTCAGCCCCAGCATTTT

abundance: few
j_gene: TRBJ2-7
v_gene: TRBV9
d_gene: NA
CDR3aa: CASSVEGQGFRQYF
CDR3nt: TGTGCCAGCAGCGTAGAGGGGCAGGGCTTTAGGCAGTACTTC

abundance: NA
j_gene: TRBJ2-7
v_gene: TRBV6-2/TRBV6-3
d_gene: NA
CDR3aa: CASSHDDQHVEQYF
CDR3nt: TGTGCCAGCAGCCACGATGACCAGCATGTGGAGCAGTACTTC

abundance: NA
j_gene: TRBJ2-3
v_gene: TRBV4-3
d_gene: TRBD2
CDR3aa: CASSQDRGSGSTDTQYF
CDR3nt: TGCGCCAGCAGCCAAGATCGGGGTAGCGGGAGCACAGATACGCAGTATTTT

abundance: NA
j_gene: TRBJ2-3
v_gene: TRBV15
d_gene: NA
CDR3aa: CATSRVPGSETDTQYF
CDR3nt: TGTGCCACCAGCAGAGTCCCAGGAAGTGAGACAGATACGCAGTATTTT

abundance: NA
j_gene: TRBJ2-1
v_gene: TRBV5-1
d_gene: TRBD2
CDR3aa: CASSQSGTSYNEQFF
CDR3nt: TGCGCCAGCAGCCAATCCGGGACTAGCTACAATGAGCAGTTCTTC

abundance: once
j_gene: TRBJ1-1
v_gene: TRBV7-9
d_gene: NA
CDR3aa: CASSFLMNTEAFF
CDR3nt: TGTGCCAGCAGCTTCCTCATGAACACTGAAGCTTTCTTT

abundance: NA
j_gene: TRBJ1-6
v_gene: TRBV5-1
d_gene: NA
CDR3aa: CASSLGGGENSPLHF
CDR3nt: TGCGCCAGCAGCTTGGGTGGAGGAGAAAATTCACCCCTCCACTTT

abundance: once
j_gene: TRBJ2-4
v_gene: TRBV7-9
d_gene: TRBD1
CDR3aa: CASTNRGNIQYF
CDR3nt: TGTGCCAGCACCAACAGGGGGAACATTCAGTACTTC

abundance: NA
j_gene: TRBJ2-2
v_gene: TRBV6-2/TRBV6-3
d_gene: NA
CDR3aa: CASSYDLTGELFF
CDR3nt: TGTGCCAGCAGTTACGACCTCACCGGGGAGCTGTTTTTT

abundance: NA
j_gene: TRBJ1-2
v_gene: TRBV7-9
d_gene: NA
CDR3aa: CASSPRAQGYYGYTF
CDR3nt: TGTGCCAGCAGCCCAAGGGCTCAGGGCTACTATGGCTACACCTTC

abundance: NA
j_gene: TRBJ1-3
v_gene: TRBV6-6
d_gene: NA
CDR3aa: CASRDTALSGNTIYF
CDR3nt: TGTGCCAGCAGAGACACAGCCCTCTCTGGAAACACCATATATTTT

abundance: few
j_gene: TRBJ2-7
v_gene: TRBV3-1/TRBV3-2
d_gene: TRBD2
CDR3aa: CASSPPGLTQQYF
CDR3nt: TGTGCCAGCAGCCCTCCGGGACTAACTCAGCAGTACTTC

abundance: NA
j_gene: TRBJ2-3
v_gene: TRBV5-4
d_gene: TRBD1
CDR3aa: CASSSGQVSTDTQYF
CDR3nt: TGTGCCAGCAGCTCCGGACAGGTCTCCACAGATACGCAGTATTTT

abundance: few
j_gene: TRBJ1-6
v_gene: TRBV20-1
d_gene: TRBD1
CDR3aa: CSASLGQGINSPLHF
CDR3nt: TGCAGTGCTAGTCTCGGACAGGGAATTAATTCACCCCTCCACTTT

abundance: NA
j_gene: TRBJ2-3
v_gene: TRBV6-2/TRBV6-3
d_gene: NA
CDR3aa: CASSDGTTDTQYF
CDR3nt: TGTGCCAGCAGTGACGGGACCACAGATACGCAGTATTTT

abundance: NA
j_gene: TRBJ2-7
v_gene: TRBV5-4
d_gene: TRBD1
CDR3aa: CASSPGGSDYEQYF
CDR3nt: TGTGCCAGCAGCCCAGGGGGCAGTGACTACGAGCAGTACTTC

abundance: NA
j_gene: TRBJ2-2
v_gene: TRBV7-2
d_gene: NA
CDR3aa: CASSFGGTGELFF
CDR3nt: TGTGCCAGCAGCTTCGGGGGAACCGGGGAGCTGTTTTTT

abundance: NA
j_gene: TRBJ2-3
v_gene: TRBV3-1/TRBV3-2
d_gene: TRBD1
CDR3aa: CASSQGQGVSIDTQYF
CDR3nt: TGTGCCAGCAGCCAAGGACAGGGGGTGTCGATCGATACGCAGTATTTT

abundance: NA
j_gene: TRBJ2-3
v_gene: TRBV15
d_gene: TRBD2
CDR3aa: CATSRDGLETDTQYF
CDR3nt: TGTGCCACCAGCAGAGATGGACTAGAAACAGATACGCAGTATTTT